The 32 T cell receptor beta chains given below trace back to one sample, sequenced in a study of T-cell reconstitution after alpha-beta-depleted transplantation in children. During its preparation, the TCRbeta library received unique molecular identifiers. TCRdb re-derived calls from the PCR reads in MiXCR, one entry per CDR3 protein. The table lists 400,000 to 550,000 distinct CDR3 sequences, roughly 10% of them singletons. Material: PBMCs, obtained before TCRalphabeta/CD19-depleted stem cell transplant. The source of these receptors is a child aged 2-15 years with inherited bone marrow failure, due to receive a stem cell transplant.

The table lists this clonotype with many counts. CDR3 in DNA: TGTGCCATCAGTGCGAGAACTAGCGGGATAGCCGGGGAGCTGTTTTTT. Protein product: CAISARTSGIAGELFF. V usage is TRBV10-3 and J usage is TRBJ2-2, with 10 bases lining up with TRBD2. The CDR3 covers 16 residues. V shed 4 bases and J 6 bases; nucleotides not matched to a gene: 8. Germline V gene data show CDR1 as ENHRY and CDR2 as SYGVKD.

This clonotype was counted at least ten times. The V call is TRBV27, the J call TRBJ1-5; a weak D match, TRBD1 (5 bases). There are 16 residues in the CDR3. The V and J ends lost 3 bases and 0 bases respectively, with 12 bases between them. CDR1 is MNHEY, CDR2 SMNVEV, per germline (reference sequence). In nucleotides, the CDR3 is TGTGCCAGCAGTTTCTCATGGGGGGATAGCAATCAGCCCCAGCATTTT. Its protein product is CASSFSWGDSNQPQHF.

Only a few counts were recorded for this clonotype. This chain joins TRBV23-1 and TRBJ2-7; 11 nucleotides align to TRBD1. TRBV23-1 is labeled an ORF, and its function is uncertain. This CDR3 region has 16 residues. V dropped 2 bases and J dropped 1; count of bases not matched to a gene: 4. The CDR3 DNA is TGCGCCAGCAGTCAACCCGGGACAGGGGGGTCCTACGAGCAGTACTTC. This translates into CASSQPGTGGSYEQYF.

This clonotype has ten or more counts. The chain employs TRBV5-1 and TRBJ2-2; TRBD1 matches 8 bases. CDR1 is SGHRS, CDR2 YFSETQ, per germline. The CDR3 covers 15 residues. Germline trimming cut 4 bases from V and 5 bases from J; bases unmatched to any gene: 7. The CDR3 sequence is CASSPRGRGTGELFF. CDR3 DNA sequence: TGCGCCAGCAGCCCCAGGGGGCGAGGGACCGGGGAGCTGTTTTTT.

This clonotype was seen ten or more times. The chain has TRBV20-1 and TRBJ2-3; no reliable D call. Trimming cost V 3 bases and J 1 base, with 11 bases left between them. This CDR3 region has 14 residues. Germline lookup yields CDR1 DFQATT and CDR2 SNEGSKA (reference sequence). CDR3 DNA sequence: TGCAGTGCTAGGGATCCCCGGGGCACAGATACGCAGTATTTT. As protein: CSARDPRGTDTQYF.

In this sample, this clonotype turned up many times. This rearrangement joins TRBV7-8 to TRBJ2-7; perhaps D is TRBD1 or TRBD2 (5 bases each). Trimming pared 1 base from V and 3 bases from J, leaving 13 bases between. CDR3 size: 15 residues. Germline V CDR1 and CDR2: SGHVS, FQNEAQ. The CDR3 here is CASSLERGAVYEQYF. CDR3 nucleotides: TGTGCCAGCAGCTTAGAGAGGGGAGCGGTCTACGAGCAGTACTTC.

The sample holds many counts of this clonotype. The genes are TRBV4-3 and TRBJ2-2, with 10 bases fitting TRBD2. The CDR3 is 15 amino acids. J gave up 4 bases and V 3 bases, and 2 bases lay outside the gene matches. Germline values: CDR1 LGHNA, CDR2 YSLEER. The CDR3, as DNA: TGCGCCAGCAGCCAGAGGACTAGCGGCACCGGGGAGCTGTTTTTT. This sequence encodes CASSQRTSGTGELFF.

There are many counts of this clonotype. The chain links TRBV20-1 to TRBJ2-2; D ambiguous. CDR3 size: 13 residues. V dropped 6 bases and J dropped 6 bases, with 14 bases sitting between them. CDR1 DFQATT and CDR2 SNEGSKA come from the germline V gene (reference sequence). The CDR3 spells CSARPESAGELFF. The CDR3 DNA follows: TGCAGTGCGAGGCCCGAGAGTGCCGGGGAGCTGTTTTTT.

This clonotype was detected many times. The genes are TRBV15 and TRBJ2-7; 7 bases fit TRBD2. This CDR3 is built from 15 residues. Looked up from germline, CDR1 is LNHNV and CDR2 is YYDKDF (reference sequence). V was pared by 4 bases and J by 4 bases, with 10 bases of the junction left unmatched. The CDR3 here is CATSTASSGLYEQYF. The CDR3 coding sequence is TGTGCCACCAGCACCGCGTCTAGCGGATTGTACGAGCAGTACTTC.

This clonotype was picked up many times. The rearrangement links TRBV6-2 or TRBV6-3 to TRBJ2-1; 10 nucleotides line up with TRBD1. Germline CDR1 reads MNHEY; CDR2 reads SVGEGT. The V gene end was trimmed by 5 bases and the J gene end by 2 bases; junction bases not matched to a gene: 3. The length of the CDR3 is 15 residues. CDR3 sequence reads: CASSAGTGAYNEQFF. CDR3 in DNA: TGTGCCAGCAGTGCCGGGACAGGGGCCTACAATGAGCAGTTCTTC.

This clonotype was counted many times. V is TRBV5-1 and J is TRBJ1-2; 10 bases map to TRBD1. Germline V gene sequence: CDR1 SGHRS, CDR2 YFSETQ. Trimming at V came to 4 bases and at J to 6 bases, leaving 6 bases not matched to a gene. This CDR3 is 14 amino acids long. As DNA, the CDR3 is TGCGCCAGCAGCGCGGACAGGGGGGTGAATGGCTACACCTTC. Translated: CASSADRGVNGYTF.

This clonotype was counted between two and nine times. It is unclear where the CDR3 begins or ends on the DNA, so no DNA is shown, and the CDR3 is as TCRdb lists it. The chain combines TRBV20-1 with TRBJ2-2. From its first to its last residue, the CDR3 has 17 amino acids. Looked up from germline, CDR1 is DFQATT and CDR2 is SNEGSKA (reference sequence). The CDR3 sequence: CSARDFGEVANTGELFF.

This clonotype showed up many times. The genes are TRBV29-1 and TRBJ2-7, with 10 bases matching TRBD1. The CDR3 runs to 13 residues. Germline CDR1 reads SQVTM; CDR2 reads ANQGSEA. The junction had 5 bases not matched to a gene; V was cut back by 7 bases and J by 2 bases. CDR3 nucleotide sequence: TGCAGCGCCTGCGGACAGGGGGCCTACGAGCAGTACTTC. Its protein product is CSACGQGAYEQYF.

In this sample, this clonotype turned up many times. The chain couples TRBV9 to TRBJ2-7; 10 bases match TRBD1. From germline, CDR1 is SGDLS and CDR2 YYNGEE. This CDR3 has 16 amino acids. V trimming: 0 bases; J trimming: 5 bases; junction bases outside the gene matches: 8. CDR3 sequence: CASSVATTGGFNEQYF. The CDR3 DNA reads TGTGCCAGCAGCGTAGCGACGACAGGGGGCTTCAACGAGCAGTACTTC.

Many counts were recorded for this clonotype. The rearrangement links TRBV29-1 to TRBJ2-1; 11 bases are a match to TRBD1. CDR1 is SQVTM, CDR2 ANQGSEA, per germline. The CDR3 has 13 amino acids. Trimming took 3 bases from V and 6 from J; bases not matched to a gene: 1. The CDR3 sequence: CSVDGTGGNEQFF. CDR3 DNA: TGCAGCGTTGACGGGACAGGGGGCAATGAGCAGTTCTTC.

This clonotype was detected many times. This rearrangement joins TRBV5-5 to TRBJ2-1; a possible D gene is TRBD1 (5 bases). The ends were cut back, 4 bases at V and 0 bases at J, with 14 bases in the middle. The CDR3 sequence is 16 residues long. Germline V lookup: CDR1 SGHKS, CDR2 YYEKEE (reference sequence). CDR3 loop: CASSLRQSSSYNEQFF. CDR3 DNA sequence: TGTGCCAGCAGCCTCCGACAGTCTAGCTCCTACAATGAGCAGTTCTTC.

V gene TRBV7-8 combines with J gene TRBJ2-5; D is perhaps TRBD2 (5 bases). The V and J ends lost 5 bases and 1 base respectively, with 8 bases between them. Germline V gene lookup returns CDR1 SGHVS and CDR2 FQNEAQ. The CDR3 spans 13 residues. The chain's CDR3 is CASSNGVQETQYF. The CDR3 bases are TGTGCCAGCAGCAACGGGGTCCAAGAGACCCAGTACTTC. Looking up the rest from reference TRBV7-8 and TRBJ2-5 gives the full variable domain: GAGVSQSPRYKVAKRGQDVALRCDPISGHVSLFWYQQALGQGPEFLTYFQNEAQLDKSGLPSDRFFAERPEGSVSTLKIQRTQQEDSAVYLCASSNGVQETQYFGPGTRLLVL.

The gene calls are TRBV7-2 and TRBJ2-7; tentatively, D is TRBD1 or TRBD2 (5 bases each). This CDR3 has 16 amino acids. The germline CDR1 and CDR2 sequences are SGHTA and FQGNSA. V lost 5 bases to trimming and J lost 0 bases, with 17 bases between them. The CDR3 sequence: CASSPGLDGISYEQYF. DNA of the CDR3: TGTGCCAGCAGCCCGGGGCTCGACGGGATCTCCTACGAGCAGTACTTC.

This clonotype was detected many times. J is TRBJ1-3 and V is TRBV29-1; 7 nucleotides align to TRBD1. Trimming took 4 bases from V and 8 from J; bases not matched to a gene: 14. The CDR3 has 15 amino acids. CDR1 SQVTM and CDR2 ANQGSEA come from the germline V gene. This chain's CDR3 is CSVAHDRAWEDTIYF. The DNA of the CDR3 is TGCAGCGTTGCCCATGACAGGGCTTGGGAAGACACCATATATTTT.

There are many counts of this clonotype. This sequence joins TRBV7-9 and TRBJ2-2; 13 positions agree with TRBD2. There are 16 residues in the CDR3. Germline CDR1 is SEHNR and CDR2 is FQNEAQ (reference sequence). V lost 5 bases and J lost 3; bases outside the gene matches: 3. CDR3 bases: TGTGCCAGCAGCCCAGGACTAGCGGGGGACACCGGGGAGCTGTTTTTT. This translates into CASSPGLAGDTGELFF.

The chain couples TRBV27 to TRBJ1-2, with D possibly being TRBD1 (6 bases). Trimming took 6 bases from V and 4 from J, leaving 15 bases between them. Germline CDR1 and CDR2: MNHEY and SMNVEV (reference sequence). The CDR3 spans 14 residues. The CDR3 is CASSQSWDTYGYTF. The CDR3 DNA reads as TGTGCCAGCAGCCAAAGTTGGGACACCTATGGCTACACCTTC.

The table lists this clonotype with many counts. V and J are TRBV28 and TRBJ2-7; 7 bases line up with TRBD1. Per the germline V gene, CDR1 is MDHEN and CDR2 is SYDVKM. The trim removed 1 base at V and 5 bases at J, leaving 2 bases unmatched. The CDR3 loop spans 13 amino acids. The chain's CDR3 is CASSLYDRDEQYF. In DNA form, the CDR3 reads TGTGCCAGCAGTTTATACGACAGGGACGAGCAGTACTTC.

This clonotype showed up just a few times. J is TRBJ2-7 and V is TRBV7-8; 9 bases are shared with TRBD2. Germline CDR1 reads SGHVS; CDR2 reads FQNEAQ. With V trimmed by 5 bases and J by 7 bases, 21 bases remained unmatched. The CDR3 covers 18 residues. The CDR3 region has the DNA TGTGCCAGCAGCCAAGGTCTAGCGGGATCCAGGATCAGCCAAGAGCAGTACTTC. This gives the protein CASSQGLAGSRISQEQYF.

This clonotype was found many times. J is TRBJ2-1 and V is TRBV29-1; TRBD2 agrees at 10 bases. V was pared by 1 base and J by 4 bases, with 4 bases of the junction left unmatched. This CDR3 is 15 amino acids long. Germline V lookup: CDR1 SQVTM, CDR2 ANQGSEA. CDR3 sequence (DNA): TGCAGCGTTGAAGGGTTAGCGGGAGGATACAATGAGCAGTTCTTC. Protein: CSVEGLAGGYNEQFF.

This clonotype was observed many times. This chain connects TRBV7-2 to TRBJ2-4, with 7 bases matching TRBD1. The germline gives CDR1 SGHTA, CDR2 FQGNSA. V was clipped by 2 bases and J by 5 bases; unmatched bases: 3. The CDR3 is 14 residues long. The CDR3 DNA reads TGTGCCAGCAGCTTAAGACAGGGTGAAAACATTCAGTACTTC. Its translation is CASSLRQGENIQYF.

In its sample, this clonotype was seen many times. The chain couples TRBV12-3 or TRBV12-4 to TRBJ1-5; tentative D call: TRBD1 (5 bases). The V and J ends lost 3 bases and 1 base respectively, with 10 bases between them. The CDR3 length is 15 residues. CDR3 sequence (DNA): TGTGCCAGCAGTTTGAAGGGGATGAGCAATCAGCCCCAGCATTTT. This sequence encodes CASSLKGMSNQPQHF.

Ten or more counts support this clonotype. The chain carries TRBV20-1 and TRBJ1-1; D remains unclear. Germline V gene data show CDR1 as DFQATT and CDR2 as SNEGSKA (reference sequence). Between the trimmed V and J ends, which lost 1 base and 4 bases, there was a span of 10 bases. The CDR3 contains 13 residues. CDR3 nucleotide sequence: TGCAGTGCTAGAGGTGGGCGGTCCACTGAAGCTTTCTTT. It codes for CSARGGRSTEAFF.

In this sample, this clonotype turned up many times. This chain connects TRBV4-1 to TRBJ1-1; maybe TRBD1 (5 bases). The V and J ends lost 0 bases and 5 bases respectively, with 13 bases between them. CDR1 MGHRA and CDR2 YSYEKL come from the germline V gene. The CDR3 is made up of 15 amino acids. CDR3 sequence reads: CASSQDRAGGTEAFF. The CDR3 DNA reads as TGCGCCAGCAGCCAAGATAGGGCGGGGGGGACTGAAGCTTTCTTT.

The table lists this clonotype with many counts. The J gene is TRBJ2-6, the V gene TRBV12-3 or TRBV12-4; 7 nucleotides agree with TRBD1. V was clipped by 6 bases and J by 3 bases; unmatched bases: 8. CDR3 length equals 16 residues. The DNA of the CDR3 is TGTGCCAGCAGCACAAGACAGGGCATTGGGGCCAACGTCCTGACTTTC. Protein product: CASSTRQGIGANVLTF.

The V and J genes are TRBV20-1 and TRBJ2-1; D unresolved. The germline V and J ends were trimmed by 6 bases and 0 bases, with 15 bases remaining between them. CDR3 size: 15 residues. Germline loops: CDR1 DFQATT, CDR2 SNEGSKA (reference sequence). DNA for the CDR3: TGCAGTGCGTTTAGGAGTAGGGACTCCTACAATGAGCAGTTCTTC. Protein product: CSAFRSRDSYNEQFF.

A few counts support this clonotype. The chain carries TRBV20-1 and TRBJ2-7; weak D call: TRBD2 (5 bases). Between the trimmed V and J ends, which lost 3 bases and 1 base, there was a span of 16 bases. This CDR3 is 15 amino acids long. CDR1 and CDR2 (germline): DFQATT, SNEGSKA (reference sequence). The CDR3 DNA follows: TGCAGTGCTAGCCCCGGGGTTAGAGCTTCCTACGAGCAGTACTTC. This sequence encodes CSASPGVRASYEQYF.

This clonotype was seen ten or more times. The chain couples TRBV24-1 to TRBJ1-2; the D gene is possibly TRBD1 (5 bases). The CDR3 runs 13 residues. V lost 5 bases and J lost 4, with 10 bases in between. Germline CDR1 and CDR2: KGHDR and SFDVKD. The CDR3 loop is CATSVGGFYGYTF. The CDR3 DNA is TGTGCCACCAGTGTGGGGGGGTTCTATGGCTACACCTTC.